Given below is one TCR beta chain in context. CDR3 length: 15 amino acids. J was trimmed by 1 base and V by 6 bases; bases with no gene match: 5. Germline CDR1 is MDHEN and CDR2 is SYDVKM. This record belongs to a study of blood T cell repertoires in COVID-19. Study at large: The United States, Italy and Spain supplied acute and convalescent COVID-19 samples.

Repertoires were generated with immunoSEQ multiplex PCR, while TCRdb's copy carries only in-frame clones and drops some. This repertoire shows a few hundred thousand clones, 88% found once; its top ten account for roughly 1.7%. The clonotype was recovered from a man aged 65 to 85 with acute or convalescent COVID-19. Sequenced: peripheral blood. The chain recombines TRBV28 with TRBJ2-2; 7 nucleotides line up with TRBD1. The CDR3 coding sequence is TGTGCCAGCAGCCCGGGACAGTTGAACACCGGGGAGCTGTTTTTT. It specifies CASSPGQLNTGELFF.